The 27 T cell receptor beta chains below come from one sample, sequenced in a study of blood T cells in healthy people across ages. A J-beta primer mix and a sample-barcoded 5' primer were used in a second PCR of roughly 7 to 12 cycles. Via MiXCR, TCRdb re-called the 5' RACE reads, giving one row per CDR3 protein. The data hold 700,000 or so distinct CDR3 sequences, with less than 45% observed a single time. Sequencing input: blood. All receptors derive from a man older than 75 in good health.

CDR3 in DNA: TGTGCCAGCATGAAGGGGGTCACAGATACGCAGTATTTT. It codes for CASMKGVTDTQYF. The rearrangement joins TRBV28 to TRBJ2-3, with D possibly TRBD1 on 6 matching bases. The CDR3 sequence is 13 residues long. From germline, CDR1 is MDHEN and CDR2 SYDVKM. Trimming shortened V by 7 bases and J by 2 bases, and 10 bases separated the two germline ends. Filled out from reference TRBV28 and TRBJ2-3, the complete variable domain reads DVKVTQSSRYLVKRTGEKVFLECVQDMDHENMFWYRQDPGLGLRLIYFSYDVKMKEKGDIPEGYSVSREKKERFSLILESASTNQTSMYLCASMKGVTDTQYFGPGTRLTVL.

V usage is TRBV12-3 or TRBV12-4 and J usage is TRBJ1-1, with a tentative D call TRBD1 (5 bases). The CDR3 is made up of 13 amino acids. Trimming stripped 1 base from V and 6 bases from J, with 9 bases between. The CDR3 loop is CASSLERGAEAFF. The CDR3 DNA follows: TGTGCCAGCAGTTTAGAAAGGGGTGCTGAAGCTTTCTTT.

The gene calls are TRBV7-6 and TRBJ2-1; D ambiguous. This CDR3 comprises 13 residues. CDR1 SGHVS and CDR2 FNYEAQ come from the germline V gene. V lost 3 bases, J lost 9 bases, and 12 bases lay in between. CDR3: CASSFRESSEQFF. As DNA, the CDR3 is TGTGCCAGCAGCTTTCGTGAGTCAAGTGAGCAGTTCTTC.

The V call is TRBV7-3, the J call TRBJ2-2; D ambiguous. The CDR3 is made up of 12 amino acids. V was pared by 4 bases and J by 4 bases, with 4 bases between. Germline V gene data show CDR1 as SGHTA and CDR2 as FQGTGA. The CDR3 is CASSSGTGELFF. CDR3 DNA sequence: TGTGCCAGCAGCTCAGGCACCGGGGAGCTGTTTTTT.

The CDR3 sequence is CASSADRGRRNEQFF. CDR3 nucleotides: TGTGCCAGCAGCGCTGACAGGGGGCGTAGGAATGAGCAGTTCTTC. V usage is TRBV7-2 and J usage is TRBJ2-1, with 10 bases identical to TRBD1. The J segment lost 7 bases and the V segment lost 5 bases, leaving 8 bases of the junction unmatched. This CDR3 spans 15 amino acids. CDR1 is SGHTA and CDR2 is FQGNSA in the germline V gene.

The rearrangement uses TRBV20-1 and TRBJ2-1, with D perhaps assigned TRBD1 or TRBD2 (5 bases each). Germline CDR1 and CDR2: DFQATT and SNEGSKA (reference sequence). The CDR3 covers 17 residues. Trimming took 6 bases from V and 0 from J, leaving 21 bases between them. The CDR3 nucleotides read TGCAGTGCCACCTACGGGGCCTCCTACGGCTCCTACAATGAGCAGTTCTTC. Translating it yields CSATYGASYGSYNEQFF.

This chain links TRBV7-2 with TRBJ2-3; 10 nucleotides align to TRBD2. Germline V gene sequence: CDR1 SGHTA, CDR2 FQGNSA. Trimming took 8 bases from V and 8 from J; bases not matched to a gene: 13. The CDR3 loop spans 15 amino acids. DNA of the CDR3: TGTGCCAGCGGTTCTAGCGGGGGTGCGGTGGGTACGCAGTATTTT. Its protein is CASGSSGGAVGTQYF.

A few counts support this clonotype. V and J are TRBV2 and TRBJ2-4, with D perhaps TRBD2 (5 bases). The end of the DNA aligns better with TRBJ2-5, so the J call may be wrong. The germline gives CDR1 SNHLY, CDR2 FYNNEI. This CDR3 is 17 amino acids long. The CDR3 DNA is TGTGCCAGCAGTGATGCAAGAGGCCCCGGGAAGCAAGAGACCCAGTACTTC. It translates to CASSDARGPGKQETQYF.

The chain recombines TRBV7-3 with TRBJ2-7; tentatively, D is TRBD1 (7 bases). In germline, CDR1 is SGHTA, CDR2 FQGTGA. The CDR3 runs 13 residues. V lost 5 bases, J lost 7 bases, and 15 bases lay in between. This CDR3 is CASSRQGLGEQYF. CDR3 coding DNA: TGTGCCAGCAGCCGACAGGGACTGGGGGAGCAGTACTTC.

This clonotype has a handful of counts. The gene calls are TRBV7-2 and TRBJ1-6; 7 nucleotides match TRBD1. Germline values: CDR1 SGHTA, CDR2 FQGNSA. The CDR3 sequence is 14 residues long. Losses at the gene ends were 3 bases for V and 7 bases for J; bases not matched to a gene: 3. The CDR3 sequence: CASSFIRGNSPLHF. The CDR3 DNA reads TGTGCCAGCAGCTTCATCAGGGGGAATTCACCCCTCCACTTT.

This chain links TRBV18 with TRBJ2-5; D unresolved. V was trimmed by 3 bases and J by 2 bases, leaving 10 bases between them. The CDR3 extends over 14 amino acids. Germline loops: CDR1 KGHSH, CDR2 LQKENI. CDR3 sequence: CASSPSERQETQYF. CDR3 bases: TGTGCCAGCTCACCGTCTGAAAGACAAGAGACCCAGTACTTC.

This rearrangement joins TRBV12-5 to TRBJ2-3, with 16 bases fitting TRBD2. J gave up 6 bases and V 5 bases, and 11 bases lay outside the gene matches. In germline, CDR1 is LGHNT, CDR2 FRNRAP. The CDR3 spans 18 residues. CDR3: CASGPGTSGGGFRDTQYF. The CDR3 DNA follows: TGTGCTAGTGGTCCAGGGACTAGCGGGGGGGGTTTTAGGGATACGCAGTATTTT.

This clonotype appeared a few times. The CDR3 sequence: CASSPRSESAYEQYF. CDR3 nucleotides: TGTGCCAGCAGCCCTCGGTCGGAGAGCGCCTACGAGCAGTACTTC. The chain has TRBV3-1 and TRBJ2-7, with D unclear. Per germline, CDR1 LGHDT and CDR2 YNNKEL (reference sequence). This CDR3 has 15 residues. With 4 bases removed from V and 2 bases from J, the gap between germline ends came to 15 bases.

The CDR3 is CSASGLAGGPRGNEQFF. The CDR3 DNA sequence: TGCAGTGCTTCGGGGCTAGCGGGAGGGCCTAGAGGGAATGAGCAGTTCTTC. The gene calls are TRBV20-1 and TRBJ2-1, with 12 nucleotides matching TRBD2. CDR3 size: 17 residues. Germline CDR1 DFQATT, CDR2 SNEGSKA (reference sequence). Trimming cost V 5 bases and J 7 bases; bases outside gene matches: 15.

The chain has TRBV20-1 and TRBJ2-1, with D unclear. The end of the DNA is better explained by TRBJ2-7, so the J call may be wrong. This CDR3 contains 15 residues. Germline V gene data show CDR1 as DFQATT and CDR2 as SNEGSKA (reference sequence). CDR3 residues: CSARDRYATYNEQYF. DNA of the CDR3: TGCAGTGCTAGAGATCGATACGCTACCTACAATGAGCAGTACTTC.

V usage is TRBV29-1 and J usage is TRBJ2-7, with 8 bases identical to TRBD2. The V gene's germline CDR1 is SQVTM and CDR2 ANQGSEA. The junction had 10 bases not matched to a gene; V was cut back by 4 bases and J by 2 bases. CDR3 length: 15 residues. CDR3 amino acids: CSVGGAGGLPYEQYF. In DNA, the CDR3 is TGCAGCGTTGGGGGGGCGGGGGGCCTCCCCTACGAGCAGTACTTC.

This clonotype was seen a handful of times. This chain connects TRBV30 to TRBJ1-4; no clear D gene. Per germline, CDR1 GTSNPN and CDR2 SVGIG (reference sequence). The CDR3 consists of 13 residues. V was clipped by 2 bases and J by 5 bases, with 9 bases between them. The CDR3 DNA reads TGTGCCTGGAGTAGGTTGGGGAATGAAAAACTGTTTTTT. Translating it yields CAWSRLGNEKLFF. Together with reference TRBV30 and TRBJ1-4, the CDR3 gives the full variable domain: SQTIHQWPATLVQPVGSPLSLECTVEGTSNPNLYWYRQAAGRGLQLLFYSVGIGQISSEVPQNLSASRPQDRQFILSSKKLLLSDSGFYLCAWSRLGNEKLFFGSGTQLSVL.

V usage is TRBV7-9 and J usage is TRBJ2-7, with 10 bases aligning to TRBD2. CDR3 size: 15 residues. V was clipped by 5 bases and J by 7 bases; unmatched bases: 11. Germline V gives CDR1 SEHNR, CDR2 FQNEAQ (reference sequence). CDR3 nucleotide sequence: TGTGCCAGCAGCACTACTAGCGGGATCATCGGTGAGCAGTACTTC. Protein: CASSTTSGIIGEQYF.

Only a few counts were recorded for this clonotype. The chain has TRBV6-2 or TRBV6-3 and TRBJ2-5, with TRBD2 as a possible D gene (6 bases). The CDR3 contains 14 residues. Trimming left V 7 bases short and J 3 bases short, with 15 bases between. The germline V gene encodes CDR1 MNHEY and CDR2 SVGEGT. The CDR3 nucleotides read TGTGCCAGCACCCTCACGGGGGTAAAAGAGACCCAGTACTTC. Translating it yields CASTLTGVKETQYF.

The chain couples TRBV5-1 to TRBJ2-6, with a tentative D call TRBD1 (6 bases). Per the germline V gene, CDR1 is SGHRS and CDR2 is YFSETQ. The CDR3 sequence is 20 residues long. Trimming pared 4 bases from V and 4 bases from J, leaving 27 bases between. The CDR3 DNA follows: TGCGCCAGCAGCCCGGGCAGGGGTCGGTACCTAAGATCCGGGGCCAACGTCCTGACTTTC. Its translation: CASSPGRGRYLRSGANVLTF.

The chain links TRBV25-1 to TRBJ2-1; the match to TRBD2 covers 9 bases. The junction had 15 bases not matched to a gene; V was cut back by 0 bases and J by 3 bases. The CDR3 sequence is 20 residues long. Per the germline V gene, CDR1 is MGHDK and CDR2 is SYGVNS. CDR3 bases: TGTGCCAGCAGTGAATATATCGGGGTTCGGAGCGGGAGGATCTACAATGAGCAGTTCTTC. Translation: CASSEYIGVRSGRIYNEQFF. The full variable domain, its missing parts supplied by reference TRBV25-1 and TRBJ2-1, is EADIYQTPRYLVIGTGKKITLECSQTMGHDKMYWYQQDPGMELHLIHYSYGVNSTEKGDLSSESTVSRIRTEHFPLTLESARPSHTSQYLCASSEYIGVRSGRIYNEQFFGPGTRLTVL.

This clonotype was observed a single time. The chain links TRBV7-2 to TRBJ2-3, with D possibly matching TRBD1 (7 bases). Trimming removed 4 bases from V and 5 bases from J, with 16 bases in between. Looked up from germline, CDR1 is SGHTA and CDR2 is FQGNSA. The CDR3 extends over 15 amino acids. The CDR3 region is CASSSTGGTVDTQYF. For the CDR3, the DNA is TGTGCCAGCAGCTCAACTGGCGGGACAGTAGATACGCAGTATTTT.

CDR3: CASSQDSLYTQYF. The CDR3 DNA reads as TGTGCCAGCAGCCAAGATAGTCTCTATACGCAGTATTTT. The chain joins TRBV14 to TRBJ2-3; D gene uncertain. This CDR3 spans 13 amino acids. CDR1 and CDR2 from the germline V gene are SGHDN and FVKESK. Trimming took 0 bases from V and 7 from J, leaving 8 bases between them.

This clonotype was seen many times. The chain couples TRBV14 to TRBJ2-5; tentative D call: TRBD1 (5 bases). Trimming removed 0 bases from V and 2 bases from J, with 13 bases in between. CDR1 and CDR2 (germline): SGHDN, FVKESK. The CDR3 loop spans 16 amino acids. CDR3 protein: CASSQDRQLTQETQYF. The CDR3 region has the DNA TGTGCCAGCAGCCAAGATCGACAGCTTACTCAAGAGACCCAGTACTTC.

The CDR3 loop is CASSTIAGAYNEQFF. CDR3 nucleotide sequence: TGTGCCAGCAGTACCATAGCGGGAGCGTACAATGAGCAGTTCTTC. The chain uses TRBV28 and TRBJ2-1; the match to TRBD2 covers 9 bases. V dropped 5 bases and J dropped 4; count of bases not matched to a gene: 6. The V gene's germline CDR1 is MDHEN and CDR2 SYDVKM. This CDR3 region has 15 residues.

The chain carries TRBV6-2 or TRBV6-3 and TRBJ1-5, with D maybe TRBD1 (5 bases). Trimming stripped 5 bases from V and 6 bases from J, with 14 bases between. The CDR3 is 14 amino acids. Germline V lookup: CDR1 MNHEY, CDR2 SVGEGT. The DNA for the CDR3 is TGTGCCAGCAGTCGGGACGGGGGTGGTCAGCCCCAGCATTTT. This sequence encodes CASSRDGGGQPQHF.

This chain joins TRBV5-6 and TRBJ1-1; a possible D gene is TRBD1 (5 bases). CDR1 is SGHDT and CDR2 is YYEEEE in the germline V gene. CDR3 length: 16 amino acids. V lost 4 bases to trimming and J lost 1 base, with 17 bases between them. The CDR3 nucleotides are TGTGCCAGCAGCCTCCCCCCAGGGACGTGGAACACTGAAGCTTTCTTT. It translates to CASSLPPGTWNTEAFF.